This entry is about one T cell receptor beta chain. The data belong to a study of blood T cell repertoires in COVID-19. The repertoire was sequenced with immunoSEQ multiplex PCR; TCRdb's copy has only in-frame clones and lacks some. This repertoire shows around 250,000 clones, around 84% found once; its top ten account for around 3.5%. Germline CDR1 reads DFQATT; CDR2 reads SNEGSKA (reference sequence). The CDR3 covers 13 residues. With V trimmed by 3 bases and J by 5 bases, 6 bases remained unmatched. The specimen sequenced was peripheral blood. The rearrangement uses TRBV20-1 and TRBJ2-7; TRBD1 aligns across 8 bases. This receptor was taken from a woman aged 18-30 years with acute or convalescent COVID-19. This CDR3 is CSASPETGDEQYF. CDR3 bases: TGCAGTGCTAGTCCCGAGACAGGGGACGAGCAGTACTTC.